The sample holds one count of the clone carrying this T cell receptor beta chain. The germline CDR1 and CDR2 sequences are LGHNA and YNFKEQ. The CDR3 has 17 residues. Losses at the gene ends were 4 bases for V and 5 bases for J; bases not matched to a gene: 11. TCRdb's copy holds only in-frame clones and misses some; the assay was immunoSEQ multiplex PCR. The repertoire holds 2 million to 2.5 million clones, with approximately 93% as singletons. This specimen belongs to a study of shared clonotypes between healthy human individuals. Sequences were obtained from naive CD4+ T cells from PBMCs. Subset specified: CD45RA+ positively selected. The receptor was isolated from a man between 18 and 35 years old in good health. Some clones in this sample may be carry-over from other donors' samples. The J gene is TRBJ2-3, the V gene TRBV4-2; 11 bases are shared with TRBD2. CDR3 protein: CASSLQLAGDKVDTQYF. CDR3 nucleotide sequence: TGTGCCAGCAGCCTACAACTAGCGGGAGACAAGGTAGATACGCAGTATTTT.